This entry describes one T cell receptor (beta chain). This clone occurred once. Its antigen has not been determined. Base qualities are not at hand, and no much larger clone is one base apart. This entry is derived from a study of shared clonotypes between healthy human individuals (dated by TCRdb to about 2020). Regarding the study in general: Three men and two women, aged 18 to 49 years, made up the cohort. For each donor, three plates each were used for CD4 naive and CD4 memory, two plates were used for CD8 naive, and one plate was used for CD8 memory. The study deeply sequenced blood TCR repertoires of about 5 healthy adults to estimate repertoire size and the extent of clonotype sharing between individuals. Different laboratories and diverse techniques were used to prepare libraries and sequence TCR repertoires, to increase sequencing depth and limit assay-specific biases. Per donor, leukapheresis produced somewhere between about 0.9 and 9.5 billion PBMCs.

CD8 naive samples consisted of CD45RO-negative cells that were positively selected for CCR7, yielding a CD45RA+CCR7+ population without TemRA cells. The donors were healthy, HIV-negative adults with no recently reported acute infections or vaccinations. Every donor was a Caucasian adult living in Nashville, Tennessee, USA. After blood collection by leukapheresis, PBMCs were isolated using Ficoll-Histopaque density gradient centrifugation and then cryopreserved in the vapor phase of liquid nitrogen. Purity and quantity of every magnetically sorted T cell population were checked by analytical flow cytometry. Each sorted fraction had its genomic DNA isolated and then quantified by UV absorbance on a Nanodrop 2000c. Using the deep immunoSEQ assay, multiplex PCR amplified TCR CDR3 regions from genomic DNA. Genomic DNA extracted from each cell subset was distributed evenly over all wells of several immunoSEQ 96-well plates, and each plate served as one replicate. Each replicate PCR for sorted subsets received 150 to 250 ng genomic DNA, equal to tens of thousands of T cell genomes. Purified libraries were quantified with a Qubit 3.0 fluorometer, sized on a Bioanalyzer 2100, and re-quantified with the KAPA Library Quantification kit. A separate single-read 150-cycle Illumina NextSeq 550 flow cell was used to sequence each immunoSEQ 96-well plate. From the authors' description of their analysis: The immunoSEQ output contained only junctional sequences without quality scores, so filtering could not match that applied to full-length reads. Sequences were annotated with PyIR, a Python wrapper for IgBLAST v1.9, using IMGT germline references to assign V/J genes and CDR3. Reads were removed for weak V/J assignments (E-value above 1e-6), missing CDR3, stop codons, out-of-frame junctions, or ambiguous translated residues. V3J clonotypes were defined by identical inferred V gene, J gene, and CDR3 amino acid sequence. To compute the percentage overlap between repertoires, the number of shared unique clonotypes was divided by the size of the smaller repertoire. Three approaches were used to assess repertoire richness: RTK rarefaction, the Chao1 estimator, and Recon v2.1 estimates of unobserved clonotypes. For all TCRbeta clonotypes obtained by the gDNA method from four donors, generation probabilities were computed with OLGA. TCRdb took over this immuneACCESS table, retaining in-frame rearrangements with V and J assigned. Such tables are incomplete; in checked studies, under half of the missing clones stem from an unresolved V gene, and the remainder is unexplained. That table furnishes V, J and clone size, whereas the DNA furnished D and trimming. This sample holds around 2,000,000 clones; about 95% were observed only once. The biggest ten clones account for 0.95% to 1.5% of the sample.

The study at large found these results: Even with the large sequencing depth, rarefaction of the sorted-subset datasets indicated that sequencing was incomplete. Naive subsets generally had larger estimated clonotype richness than memory subsets. Only blood was sampled, and tissue TCR repertoires likely differ from those in blood. Compared with non-shared clonotypes, clonotypes shared by all four sorted-subset donors had higher generation probabilities. Across four donors, about 4.5% of naive CD4, roughly 3.8% of naive CD8, 2.3% of memory CD4, and approximately 0.4% of memory CD8 clonotypes were shared. Pairwise subsampling led to the expectation that sequencing depth would affect the degree of clonotype sharing among donors. Because the study included a small number of donors, the genetic and exposure-history diversity represented was limited.

Material: naive CD8+ T cells sorted from blood. In the paper's terms, the cell subset or site label means: CD45RA+CCR7+. This receptor was identified in a man younger than 30 in good health.

The CDR3 protein sequence reads: CASAASTNEKLFF. The nucleotides read TGTGCCTCGGCGGCCTCAACTAATGAAAAACTGTTTTTT. The chain is encoded by TRBV6-5 joined to TRBJ1-4; no D gene can be assigned with confidence. Sequences MNHEY (CDR1) and SVGAGI (CDR2) are obtained from the germline V gene. V lost 11 bases and J lost 0 bases; the stretch between them is 10 bases long. Spanning cysteine to phenylalanine, the CDR3 consists of 13 amino acids. CDR3 DNA is the only sequence kept; it has 39 bases, read in frame from the first base.